The clone carrying this TCR beta chain has a handful of counts. What it binds is not known. Deletions cut 2 bases from V and 7 bases from J, with 14 bases between. The CDR3 spans 15 residues. CDR1 is WSHSY, CDR2 SAAADI, per germline. This specimen belongs to a study of OX40 agonist ivuxolimab in advanced cancers. Sequencing was performed with immunoSEQ multiplex PCR; in TCRdb, only in-frame clones are kept and a portion is missing. This table holds around 67,000 clones, about 83% found once. At cycle 4 day 1, cycle 7 day 1, and baseline, blood was sampled. Overall study findings and caveats: Relatively little clonal expansion, among the lowest observed, appeared in partial responders at 0.1-3.0 mg/kg.

The V gene is TRBV10-2, the J gene TRBJ2-2, with D tentatively TRBD2 (6 bases). The TCR comes from an adult with an advanced solid tumor such as melanoma, head and neck, liver or kidney cancer. The source was CD4+ or CD8+ T cells sorted from blood, collected in a trial of the OX40 agonist ivuxolimab. The CDR3: CASSERRGEVGELFF. The CDR3 DNA reads as TGCGCCAGCAGTGAGAGGCGAGGGGAGGTCGGGGAGCTGTTTTTT.